The sequence of this TCR beta chain was determined in a study of cytomegalovirus exposure and HLA in healthy donors. Primers included in the PCR were 60 Vbeta and 13 Jbeta primers. Clones were read by immunoSEQ multiplex PCR, and TCRdb kept only the in-frame ones, dropping some. Of under 200,000 clones listed, roughly 86% are singletons. Sequenced input: PBMCs. This sequence was found in a man aged 35-49 years in good health and CMV-seropositive.

The CDR3 DNA is TGCGCCAGCAGCCAAGGAAGCGGGCAGGGAGCCTACGAGCAGTACTTC. Encoded protein: CASSQGSGQGAYEQYF. The rearrangement links TRBV4-1 to TRBJ2-7, with D perhaps TRBD2 (6 bases). Looked up from germline, CDR1 is MGHRA and CDR2 is YSYEKL. The CDR3 is 16 amino acids. V was pared by 1 base and J by 2 bases, with 15 bases between.